This T cell receptor beta chain was identified in a study of blood T cell repertoires in COVID-19. Study-wide background: The United States, Italy and Spain provided the acute and convalescent COVID-19 samples. Sources were T cells, B-cell-depleted T cells, or PBMCs; the material itself was cDNA or gDNA.

The V and J ends lost 0 bases and 6 bases respectively, with 12 bases between them. Germline V gene lookup returns CDR1 ENHRY and CDR2 SYGVKD. This CDR3 is 15 amino acids long. In the authors' workflow: Reference gene primers were amplified, and this amplification served to estimate nucleated cell counts. TCRdb keeps only in-frame clones here, not all; method: immunoSEQ multiplex PCR. Clonal size and the V and J genes are those of that table, whereas D and trimming came from the DNA. Of more than 70,000 clones listed, 70% to 90% are singletons. This clonotype originated in an elderly man with active or convalescent COVID-19. What was sequenced was peripheral blood. V usage is TRBV10-3 and J usage is TRBJ2-1; tentative D call: TRBD1 (6 bases). In DNA form, the CDR3 reads TGTGCCATCAGTGAGTCGACAGGCGGCGCCAATGAGCAGTTCTTC. This encodes CAISESTGGANEQFF.